This TCR beta chain was profiled in a study of identical twins. This clonotype was counted a few times. TCRdb re-called the 5' RACE reads with MiXCR, one entry per CDR3 protein. The sample lists 500,000 or so distinct CDR3 sequences, approximately 22% occurring once. Between the trimmed V and J ends, which lost 2 bases and 5 bases, there was a span of 10 bases. Germline CDR1 and CDR2: SEHNR and FQNEAQ (reference sequence). CDR3 length equals 13 residues. The same sample was also studied in work on T cells expressing NK-cell markers. That report notes: In a group of about six donors, dominant NKG2C+ clonotypes represented roughly 1.0-8% of CD8+ T cells.

V usage is TRBV7-9 and J usage is TRBJ2-7; D may be TRBD1 (6 bases). This clonotype was obtained from a woman aged 18-29 years in good health. The material sequenced was CD4+ T cells sorted from blood. The CDR3 nucleotides read TGTGCCAGCAGCTTAAATAGGGACAACGAGCAGTACTTC. Its protein product is CASSLNRDNEQYF.